The 25 T cell receptor beta chains below come from one sample, sequenced in a study of cytomegalovirus exposure and HLA in healthy donors. The PCR contained 60 Vbeta and 13 Jbeta primers. Assay used: immunoSEQ multiplex PCR; TCRdb lists only in-frame clones, some missing. Of about 190,000 clones in the sample, roughly 73% were seen once. Sequenced material: PBMCs. These receptors came from a woman aged 30 to 39 in good health and CMV-seropositive.

The V and J genes are TRBV5-8 and TRBJ2-7; D gene uncertain. The germline V and J ends were trimmed by 1 base and 4 bases, with 6 bases remaining between them. The CDR3 extends over 12 amino acids. Germline V CDR1 and CDR2: SGHTS, YDEGEE. CDR3 in DNA: TGTGCCAGCAGCTTGTCTCTTTACGAGCAGTACTTC. It codes for CASSLSLYEQYF.

The chain couples TRBV19 to TRBJ2-3; 15 bases match TRBD2. The CDR3 is made up of 16 amino acids. Germline V gene sequence: CDR1 LNHDA, CDR2 SQIVND (reference sequence). J lost 9 bases, V lost 9 bases, and 13 bases had no gene match. CDR3 region: CASQREPGLAGGTQYF. Written as DNA, the CDR3 is TGTGCCAGCCAGAGAGAACCGGGACTAGCGGGAGGCACGCAGTATTTT.

The chain joins TRBV6-6 to TRBJ1-3, with 7 bases identical to TRBD1. Germline assignment: CDR1 MNHNY and CDR2 SVGAGI (reference sequence). With V trimmed by 4 bases and J by 2 bases, 2 bases remained unmatched. The CDR3 sequence is 14 residues long. CDR3 coding DNA: TGTGCCAGCAGTTCCCAGGGGGCTGGAAACACCATATATTTT. This gives the protein CASSSQGAGNTIYF.

The V call is TRBV5-1, the J call TRBJ2-3, with a tentative D call TRBD1 (6 bases). Germline V lookup: CDR1 SGHRS, CDR2 YFSETQ. The CDR3 has 13 residues. V lost 5 bases and J lost 6, with 13 bases in between. The CDR3 loop reads CASRRTGSDTQYF. The CDR3 DNA is TGCGCCAGCAGACGTACAGGGTCGGATACGCAGTATTTT. The entire variable domain, with the rest obtained from reference TRBV5-1 and TRBJ2-3, is as follows: KAGVTQTPRYLIKTRGQQVTLSCSPISGHRSVSWYQQTPGQGLQFLFEYFSETQRNKGNFPGRFSGRQFSNSRSEMNVSTLELGDSALYLCASRRTGSDTQYFGPGTRLTVL.

V is TRBV28 and J is TRBJ2-3; a weak D match, TRBD1 (5 bases). Germline V gene lookup returns CDR1 MDHEN and CDR2 SYDVKM. This CDR3 spans 16 amino acids. V lost 4 bases and J 2 bases, leaving 16 bases between the germline ends. CDR3 in DNA: TGTGCCAGCAGTTCCCCCCAGGGTCCCTACACAGATACGCAGTATTTT. It translates to CASSSPQGPYTDTQYF.

This chain connects TRBV5-6 to TRBJ2-1, with D tentatively TRBD2 (6 bases). CDR1 and CDR2 (germline): SGHDT, YYEEEE. The CDR3 spans 17 residues. V shed 3 bases and J shed 8 bases, with 24 bases lying between them. This CDR3 is CASSSTDPVRGSYEQFF. The CDR3 region has the DNA TGTGCCAGCAGCTCCACCGATCCGGTCCGGGGGAGTTATGAGCAGTTCTTC. Using reference TRBV5-6 and TRBJ2-1 for the parts outside the CDR3, the full variable domain is DAGVTQSPTHLIKTRGQQVTLRCSPKSGHDTVSWYQQALGQGPQFIFQYYEEEERQRGNFPDRFSGHQFPNYSSELNVNALLLGDSALYLCASSSTDPVRGSYEQFFGPGTRLTVL.

This chain links TRBV6-6 with TRBJ2-1; tentative D call: TRBD2 (6 bases). In germline, CDR1 is MNHNY, CDR2 SVGAGI (reference sequence). The CDR3 spans 16 residues. V was pared by 6 bases and J by 7 bases, with 22 bases between. The CDR3 is CASRHRGQEGKNEQFF. The CDR3 nucleotides are TGTGCCAGCAGGCACCGTGGGCAGGAGGGGAAGAATGAGCAGTTCTTC.

This chain uses TRBV7-3 with TRBJ2-1; 12 bases line up with TRBD2. Germline V gives CDR1 SGHTA, CDR2 FQGTGA. The CDR3 totals 14 residues. The V and J ends lost 5 bases and 8 bases, in that order; junction bases with no gene match: 4. CDR3 nucleotides: TGTGCCAGCAGCGTGACTAGCGGGAGACATGAGCAGTTCTTC. This codes for CASSVTSGRHEQFF. Using reference TRBV7-3 and TRBJ2-1 for the parts outside the CDR3, the full variable domain is GAGVSQTPSNKVTEKGKYVELRCDPISGHTALYWYRQSLGQGPEFLIYFQGTGAADDSGLPNDRFFAVRPEGSVSTLKIQRTERGDSAVYLCASSVTSGRHEQFFGPGTRLTVL.

This chain's CDR3 is CATSRTGQGAYNEQFF. CDR3 in DNA: TGTGCCACCAGCAGGACGGGACAGGGGGCCTACAATGAGCAGTTCTTC. V and J are TRBV15 and TRBJ2-1; 11 nucleotides match TRBD1. The ends lost 3 bases at V and 2 bases at J; junction bases unmatched: 3. Looked up from germline, CDR1 is LNHNV and CDR2 is YYDKDF (reference sequence). The CDR3 contains 16 residues.

The gene calls are TRBV6-6 and TRBJ1-5, with D hard to call. The CDR3 spans 12 residues. The germline gives CDR1 MNHNY, CDR2 SVGAGI (reference sequence). V dropped 7 bases and J dropped 4 bases, with 8 bases sitting between them. The CDR3 region has the DNA TGTGCCAGCAAGTGGGCGAATCAGCCCCAGCATTTT. Its protein product is CASKWANQPQHF.

This clone was observed a few times. The chain joins TRBV7-9 to TRBJ2-7, with D perhaps TRBD2 (6 bases). This CDR3 is built from 16 residues. V was cut by 1 base and J by 3 bases, with 16 bases left in between. CDR1 and CDR2 (germline): SEHNR, FQNEAQ (reference sequence). CDR3 in DNA: TGTGCCAGCAGCTTAGTTTCAGGGACTCTCAACTACGAGCAGTACTTC. Its translation is CASSLVSGTLNYEQYF.

V is TRBV7-3 and J is TRBJ2-1, with TRBD2 as a possible D gene (6 bases). Germline V lookup: CDR1 SGHTA, CDR2 FQGTGA. Trimming pared 0 bases from V and 7 bases from J, leaving 13 bases between. CDR3 size: 15 residues. CDR3 loop: CASSLTATRQNEQFF. CDR3 coding DNA: TGTGCCAGCAGCTTAACGGCGACTAGGCAAAATGAGCAGTTCTTC.

The genes are TRBV5-1 and TRBJ2-1; tentatively, D is TRBD2 (5 bases). V was trimmed by 0 bases and J by 8 bases, leaving 9 bases between them. The CDR3 covers 13 residues. From germline, CDR1 is SGHRS and CDR2 YFSETQ. CDR3 sequence: CASSLEPGYEQFF. The CDR3 DNA sequence: TGCGCCAGCAGCTTGGAGCCGGGATATGAGCAGTTCTTC.

The chain recombines TRBV27 with TRBJ2-1, with 10 positions matching TRBD2. The CDR3 totals 17 residues. Looked up from germline, CDR1 is MNHEY and CDR2 is SMNVEV (reference sequence). J was trimmed by 6 bases and V by 6 bases; bases with no gene match: 14. CDR3 sequence: CASSRGQVAGGRNEQFF. The CDR3 region has the DNA TGTGCCAGCAGCCGAGGTCAAGTAGCGGGAGGTCGCAATGAGCAGTTCTTC.

The chain is built from TRBV2 and TRBJ2-3, with D perhaps matching TRBD2 (6 bases). This CDR3 has 12 residues. V gave up 6 bases and J gave up 8 bases, with 12 bases separating them. Germline loops: CDR1 SNHLY, CDR2 FYNNEI. The CDR3 nucleotides read TGTGCCAGCAGCCTGAACGGGGGTACGCAGTATTTT. Translating gives CASSLNGGTQYF.

The chain employs TRBV7-2 and TRBJ2-4; TRBD1 might be the D (5 bases). The CDR3 length is 14 residues. In germline, CDR1 is SGHTA, CDR2 FQGNSA. Trimming took off 5 bases at V and 1 base at J, with 9 bases between the two ends. In DNA form, the CDR3 reads TGTGCCAGCAGCCCACAGGTGGCCAAAAACATTCAGTACTTC. It is translated as CASSPQVAKNIQYF.

The chain employs TRBV4-3 and TRBJ2-1; D is unclear. The CDR3 is made up of 13 amino acids. Germline V gene sequence: CDR1 LGHNA, CDR2 YSLEER. V shed 1 base and J shed 9 bases, with 10 bases lying between them. CDR3 DNA sequence: TGCGCCAGCAGCCAAGTCAGAGGTTCTGAGCAGTTCTTC. Its translation is CASSQVRGSEQFF.

This rearrangement joins TRBV10-3 to TRBJ2-7; tentative D call: TRBD1 (6 bases). Germline loops: CDR1 ENHRY, CDR2 SYGVKD. This CDR3 has 14 amino acids. V lost 6 bases and J lost 3, with 15 bases in between. The CDR3 region has the DNA TGTGCCATCAGACCACAGGGTAGGGGCTACGAGCAGTACTTC. This gives the protein CAIRPQGRGYEQYF.

The CDR3 nucleotides are TGTGCCAGTAGTATATCTTATGGGGCCAACGTCCTGACTTTC. This codes for CASSISYGANVLTF. The chain couples TRBV19 to TRBJ2-6; no firm D call. The V gene's germline CDR1 is LNHDA and CDR2 SQIVND (reference sequence). The CDR3 contains 14 residues. Deletions cut 2 bases from V and 3 bases from J, with 5 bases between. The whole variable domain, filled in from reference TRBV19 and TRBJ2-6, reads DGGITQSPKYLFRKEGQNVTLSCEQNLNHDAMYWYRQDPGQGLRLIYYSQIVNDFQKGDIAEGYSVSREKKESFPLTVTSAQKNPTAFYLCASSISYGANVLTFGAGSRLTVL.

This chain connects TRBV30 to TRBJ2-3; 7 bases map to TRBD2. J gave up 0 bases and V 2 bases, and 2 bases lay outside the gene matches. Germline V gene lookup returns CDR1 GTSNPN and CDR2 SVGIG (reference sequence). CDR3 size: 14 residues. CDR3 bases: TGTGCCTGGAGTCCTAGCGGTAGCACAGATACGCAGTATTTT. Its translation is CAWSPSGSTDTQYF.

The chain combines TRBV5-6 with TRBJ1-5; 7 bases match TRBD1. After removal of 2 bases from V and 7 bases from J, the junction contained 9 bases not matched to a gene. Germline V gene lookup returns CDR1 SGHDT and CDR2 YYEEEE. The CDR3 consists of 15 residues. As DNA, the CDR3 is TGTGCCAGCAGCTTTCGGGACAGCCTGAACCAGCCCCAGCATTTT. This translates into CASSFRDSLNQPQHF.

The chain is built from TRBV2 and TRBJ2-5; 11 bases agree with TRBD2. The CDR3 is made up of 16 amino acids. CDR1 SNHLY and CDR2 FYNNEI come from the germline V gene. V lost 2 bases and J lost 5; bases outside the gene matches: 7. The CDR3 protein is CASSEPVAGGHETQYF. The CDR3 nucleotides are TGTGCCAGCAGTGAACCTGTAGCGGGGGGGCATGAGACCCAGTACTTC.

This chain joins TRBV7-2 and TRBJ1-4; TRBD1 might be the D (6 bases). CDR3 length: 16 residues. The germline gives CDR1 SGHTA, CDR2 FQGNSA. The V and J ends lost 1 base and 7 bases respectively, with 16 bases between them. CDR3 amino acids: CASSLGGGGPVEKLFF. CDR3 nucleotide sequence: TGTGCCAGCAGCTTAGGAGGGGGGGGGCCTGTTGAAAAACTGTTTTTT.

V is TRBV28 and J is TRBJ2-2; D possibly corresponds to TRBD2 (6 bases). The CDR3 covers 17 residues. Trimming pared 2 bases from V and 7 bases from J, leaving 20 bases between. Per germline, CDR1 MDHEN and CDR2 SYDVKM. The CDR3 bases are TGTGCCAGCAGTTTAGGGGGGATCCGGGGACGCGACGGGGAGCTGTTTTTT. Translating gives CASSLGGIRGRDGELFF. The full variable domain, rest sourced from reference TRBV28 and TRBJ2-2, is DVKVTQSSRYLVKRTGEKVFLECVQDMDHENMFWYRQDPGLGLRLIYFSYDVKMKEKGDIPEGYSVSREKKERFSLILESASTNQTSMYLCASSLGGIRGRDGELFFGEGSRLTVL.

V is TRBV5-1 and J is TRBJ1-4, with 9 bases matching TRBD1. Germline V lookup: CDR1 SGHRS, CDR2 YFSETQ. The CDR3 loop spans 14 amino acids. J gave up 7 bases and V 0 bases, and 1 base lay outside the gene matches. The CDR3 nucleotides read TGCGCCAGCAGCTTGGGGGACAGGGCTGAAAAACTGTTTTTT. It is translated as CASSLGDRAEKLFF.